Sequencing of this T cell receptor beta chain was carried out in a study of blood T cell repertoires in COVID-19. On the study more broadly: Acute-phase and convalescent COVID-19 samples originated in the United States, Italy and Spain. Sample material is recorded as cDNA or gDNA derived from T cells, B-cell-depleted T cells, or PBMCs.

Recruits, aged about 18 to 89 years, lived in 24 US areas. CDR3 length: 17 amino acids. The V gene lost 0 bases and the J gene lost 2 bases, with 16 bases spanning the gap. Germline-derived CDR1 and CDR2 are KGHSH and LQKENI. This table comes from immunoSEQ multiplex PCR, and its TCRdb copy is limited to in-frame clones, with some not included. The sample yields over 200,000 clones, roughly 91% seen once. The sequencing input was PBMCs or T cells enriched from blood (not recorded which). The chain employs TRBV18 and TRBJ1-2, with D tentatively TRBD1 (6 bases). This sequence was found in a woman in her 30s with acute COVID-19. This CDR3 reads CASSPPARGRANYGYTF. The CDR3, as DNA: TGTGCCAGCTCACCACCAGCCAGGGGTAGAGCAAACTATGGCTACACCTTC.